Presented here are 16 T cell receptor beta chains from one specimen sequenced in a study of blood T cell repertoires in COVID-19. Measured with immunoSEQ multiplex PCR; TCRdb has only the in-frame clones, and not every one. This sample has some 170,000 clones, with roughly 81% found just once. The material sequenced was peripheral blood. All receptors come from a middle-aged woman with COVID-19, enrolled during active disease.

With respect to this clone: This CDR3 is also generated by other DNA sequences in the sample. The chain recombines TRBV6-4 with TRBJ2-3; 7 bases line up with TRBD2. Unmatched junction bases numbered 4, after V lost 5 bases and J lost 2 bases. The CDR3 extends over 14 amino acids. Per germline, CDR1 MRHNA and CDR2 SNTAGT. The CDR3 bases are TGTGCCAGCAGTCAAGCGGGGCTCACAGATACGCAGTATTTT. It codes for CASSQAGLTDTQYF.

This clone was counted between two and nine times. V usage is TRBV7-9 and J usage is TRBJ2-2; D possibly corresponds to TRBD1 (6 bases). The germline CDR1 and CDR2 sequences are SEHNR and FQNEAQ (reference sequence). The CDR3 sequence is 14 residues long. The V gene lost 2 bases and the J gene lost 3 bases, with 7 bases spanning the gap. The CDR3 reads CASSLNRDTGELFF. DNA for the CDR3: TGTGCCAGCAGCTTAAACAGGGACACCGGGGAGCTGTTTTTT. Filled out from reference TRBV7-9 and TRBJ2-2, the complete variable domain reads DTGVSQNPRHKITKRGQNVTFRCDPISEHNRLYWYRQTLGQGPEFLTYFQNEAQLEKSRLLSDRFSAERPKGSFSTLEIQRTEQGDSAMYLCASSLNRDTGELFFGEGSRLTVL.

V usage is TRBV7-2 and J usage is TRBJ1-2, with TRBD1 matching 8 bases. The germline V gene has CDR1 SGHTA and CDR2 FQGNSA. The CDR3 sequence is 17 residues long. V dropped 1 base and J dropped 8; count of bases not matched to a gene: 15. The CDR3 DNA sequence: TGTGCCAGCAGCTTAGATGGGGTGGGCAGGGGGCATCTCGGCTACACCTTC. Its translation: CASSLDGVGRGHLGYTF.

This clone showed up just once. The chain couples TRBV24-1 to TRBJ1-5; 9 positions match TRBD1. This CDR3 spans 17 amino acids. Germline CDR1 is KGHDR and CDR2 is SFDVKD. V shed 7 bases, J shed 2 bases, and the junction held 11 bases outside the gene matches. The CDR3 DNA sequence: TGTGCCACCAGCGCCAGACAGGGGGTGCGTTGCAATCAGCCCCAGCATTTT. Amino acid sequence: CATSARQGVRCNQPQHF.

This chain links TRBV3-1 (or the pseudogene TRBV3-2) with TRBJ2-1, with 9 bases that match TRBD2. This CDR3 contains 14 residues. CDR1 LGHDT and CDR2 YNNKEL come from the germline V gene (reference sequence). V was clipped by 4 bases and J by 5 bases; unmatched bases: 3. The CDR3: CASSRLADNNEQFF. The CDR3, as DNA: TGTGCCAGCAGCCGACTAGCGGATAACAATGAGCAGTTCTTC.

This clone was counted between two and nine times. In DNA, the CDR3 is TGTGCCAGCAGTCGACAGGGGGGCCCCTACACCTTC. Amino acid sequence: CASSRQGGPYTF. J is TRBJ1-2 and V is TRBV6-5, with 9 bases matching TRBD1. V lost 5 bases to trimming and J lost 10 bases; unmatched junction nucleotides: 5. The germline gives CDR1 MNHEY, CDR2 SVGAGI. This CDR3 comprises 12 residues.

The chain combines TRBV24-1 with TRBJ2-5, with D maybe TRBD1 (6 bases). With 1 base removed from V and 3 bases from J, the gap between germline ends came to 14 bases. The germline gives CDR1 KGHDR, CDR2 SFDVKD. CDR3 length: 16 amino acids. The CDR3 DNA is TGTGCCACCAGTGATTTTTGGGATCAGGGGAAAGAGACCCAGTACTTC. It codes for CATSDFWDQGKETQYF.

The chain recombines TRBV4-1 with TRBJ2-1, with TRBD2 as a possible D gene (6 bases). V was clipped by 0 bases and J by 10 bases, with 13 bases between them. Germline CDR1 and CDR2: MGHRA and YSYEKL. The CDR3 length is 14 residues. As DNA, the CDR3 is TGCGCCAGCAGCCAAGATGGGATCGGGAGAGAGCAGTTCTTC. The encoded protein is CASSQDGIGREQFF.

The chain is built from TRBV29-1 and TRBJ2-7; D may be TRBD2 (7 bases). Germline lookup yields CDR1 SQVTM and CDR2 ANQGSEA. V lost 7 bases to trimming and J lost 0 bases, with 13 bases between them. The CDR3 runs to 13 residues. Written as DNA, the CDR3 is TGCAGCGCCCAAGGGGGGGTCTCCTACGAGCAGTACTTC. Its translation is CSAQGGVSYEQYF.

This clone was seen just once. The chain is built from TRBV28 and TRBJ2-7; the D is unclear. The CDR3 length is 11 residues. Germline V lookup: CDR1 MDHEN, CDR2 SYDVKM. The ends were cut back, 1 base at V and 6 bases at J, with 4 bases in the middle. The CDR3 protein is CASSLFSEQYF. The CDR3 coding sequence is TGTGCCAGCAGTTTATTTAGCGAGCAGTACTTC.

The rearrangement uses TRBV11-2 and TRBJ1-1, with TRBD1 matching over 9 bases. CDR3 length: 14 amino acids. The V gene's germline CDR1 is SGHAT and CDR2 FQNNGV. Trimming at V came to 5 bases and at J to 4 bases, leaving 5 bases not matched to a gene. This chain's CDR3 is CASSPGQGGTEAFF. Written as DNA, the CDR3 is TGTGCCAGCAGCCCGGGACAGGGTGGCACTGAAGCTTTCTTT.

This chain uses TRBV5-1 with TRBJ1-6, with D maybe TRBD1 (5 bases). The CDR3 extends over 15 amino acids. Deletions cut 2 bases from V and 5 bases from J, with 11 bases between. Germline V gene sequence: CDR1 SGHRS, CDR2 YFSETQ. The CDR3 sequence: CASSFAGPDNSPLHF. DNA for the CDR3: TGCGCCAGCAGCTTTGCGGGACCTGATAATTCACCCCTCCACTTT.

The CDR3 is CASSSWTEFNSPLHF. CDR3 in DNA: TGTGCCAGCAGTTCGTGGACAGAGTTTAATTCACCCCTCCACTTT. This sequence joins TRBV27 and TRBJ1-6; possible D gene TRBD1, 6 bases. In germline, CDR1 is MNHEY, CDR2 SMNVEV (reference sequence). V was clipped by 4 bases and J by 6 bases, with 13 bases between them. The CDR3 length is 15 residues.

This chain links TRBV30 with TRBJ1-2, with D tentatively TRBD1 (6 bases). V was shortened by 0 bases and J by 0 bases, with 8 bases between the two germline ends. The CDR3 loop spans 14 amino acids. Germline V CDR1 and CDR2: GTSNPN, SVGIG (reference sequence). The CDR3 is CAWSVRTANYGYTF. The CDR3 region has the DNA TGTGCCTGGAGTGTACGGACAGCTAACTATGGCTACACCTTC.

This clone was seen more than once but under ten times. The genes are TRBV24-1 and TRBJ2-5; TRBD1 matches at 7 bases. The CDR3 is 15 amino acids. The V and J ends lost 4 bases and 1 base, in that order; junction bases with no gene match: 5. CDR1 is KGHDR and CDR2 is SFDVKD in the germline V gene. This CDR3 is CATSDPGQSQETQYF. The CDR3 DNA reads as TGTGCCACCAGTGACCCGGGACAGTCCCAAGAGACCCAGTACTTC.

This CDR3 reads CASSKGLAGAWGDTQYF. The CDR3 DNA sequence: TGTGCCAGCAGCAAGGGACTAGCGGGGGCCTGGGGGGATACGCAGTATTTT. The chain is built from TRBV5-6 and TRBJ2-3; 14 positions match TRBD2. Trimming took 4 bases from V and 6 from J; bases not matched to a gene: 10. Germline-derived CDR1 and CDR2 are SGHDT and YYEEEE. This CDR3 contains 17 residues.